Each of the 23 T cell receptor beta chains below was sequenced from the same sample in a study of blood T cell repertoires in COVID-19. Some clones are missing from TCRdb's copy, which holds only in-frame ones; the method was immunoSEQ multiplex PCR. Here the sample spans around 280,000 clones, approximately 80% being singletons. The sample was peripheral blood. These receptors were collected from a woman aged 45-65 years with active or convalescent COVID-19.

The genes are TRBV29-1 and TRBJ1-1; D ambiguous. Trimming took off 2 bases at V and 5 bases at J, with 6 bases between the two ends. The CDR3 covers 11 residues. Germline V CDR1 and CDR2: SQVTM, ANQGSEA. The CDR3 protein is CSVEQVTEAFF. The CDR3 DNA sequence: TGCAGCGTTGAACAGGTAACTGAAGCTTTCTTT. The full variable domain, with the rest looked up from reference TRBV29-1 and TRBJ1-1, is SAVISQKPSRDICQRGTSLTIQCQVDSQVTMMFWYRQQPGQSLTLIATANQGSEATYESGFVIDKFPISRPNLTFSTLTVSNMSPEDSSIYLCSVEQVTEAFFGQGTRLTVV.

This sequence joins TRBV6-1 and TRBJ2-5; 13 positions agree with TRBD2. V shed 4 bases and J 2 bases; nucleotides not matched to a gene: 10. The CDR3 spans 18 residues. Per germline, CDR1 MNHNS and CDR2 SASEGT. CDR3 DNA sequence: TGTGCCAGCAGTGCTTTACCCGTGGGACTAGCGGGACAAGAGACCCAGTACTTC. As protein: CASSALPVGLAGQETQYF.

This chain connects TRBV5-6 to TRBJ2-3, with 9 bases lining up with TRBD2. This CDR3 region has 17 residues. V shed 4 bases and J 2 bases; nucleotides not matched to a gene: 11. Per the germline V gene, CDR1 is SGHDT and CDR2 is YYEEEE. DNA of the CDR3: TGTGCCAGCAGCGCTCCACTAGCGGGTCTTGCCACAGATACGCAGTATTTT. Protein sequence: CASSAPLAGLATDTQYF.

The chain employs TRBV12-5 and TRBJ1-1, with 11 bases identical to TRBD1. Per germline, CDR1 LGHNT and CDR2 FRNRAP. This CDR3 has 18 amino acids. V was pared by 6 bases and J by 5 bases, with 17 bases of the junction left unmatched. The CDR3 spells CASGTTGTGGPWGTEAFF. In nucleotides, the CDR3 is TGTGCTAGTGGGACTACCGGGACAGGGGGGCCATGGGGGACTGAAGCTTTCTTT.

The chain has TRBV18 and TRBJ2-6, with 11 bases fitting TRBD1. Germline V gene sequence: CDR1 KGHSH, CDR2 LQKENI. With 6 bases clipped from V and 0 bases from J, the junction kept 10 bases outside the gene matches. This CDR3 contains 19 residues. For the CDR3, the DNA is TGTGCCAGCTCCCCGGACAGGGGGCGAGGGAACTCTGGGGCCAACGTCCTGACTTTC. The encoded protein is CASSPDRGRGNSGANVLTF.

This rearrangement joins TRBV19 to TRBJ2-3; 7 bases line up with TRBD1. V gave up 5 bases and J gave up 10 bases; unmatched junction bases: 9. Germline V gives CDR1 LNHDA, CDR2 SQIVND (reference sequence). The CDR3 length is 13 residues. DNA of the CDR3: TGTGCCAGTAGTCTTAAGACAGGGCCGTCGCAGTATTTT. It encodes CASSLKTGPSQYF.

The J gene is TRBJ2-7, the V gene TRBV5-1, with D perhaps matching TRBD2 (6 bases). V lost 3 bases, J lost 0 bases, and 10 bases lay in between. The CDR3 consists of 14 residues. Germline V gene sequence: CDR1 SGHRS, CDR2 YFSETQ. CDR3 residues: CASSSGSFSYEQYF. The CDR3 nucleotides read TGCGCCAGCAGCTCCGGGAGCTTCTCCTACGAGCAGTACTTC.

J is TRBJ1-2 and V is TRBV7-9, with D perhaps TRBD1 (5 bases). The CDR3 is 14 amino acids. The V end was cut by 5 bases, the J end by 6 bases, with 16 bases between. Germline CDR1 is SEHNR and CDR2 is FQNEAQ (reference sequence). DNA of the CDR3: TGTGCCAGCAGCAAACCGGGGGGAATCGATGGCTACACCTTC. Translated: CASSKPGGIDGYTF.

The gene calls are TRBV4-2 and TRBJ1-2; tentative D call: TRBD1 (5 bases). This CDR3 contains 15 residues. Trimming took 3 bases from V and 3 from J, leaving 14 bases between them. The V gene's germline CDR1 is LGHNA and CDR2 YNFKEQ. Written as DNA, the CDR3 is TGTGCCAGCAGCCAGGTTGGGGGAGGAGACTATGGCTACACCTTC. Protein product: CASSQVGGGDYGYTF.

The rearrangement joins TRBV29-1 to TRBJ1-1, with TRBD1 as a possible D gene (5 bases). Trimming removed 3 bases from V and 2 bases from J, with 10 bases in between. Germline loops: CDR1 SQVTM, CDR2 ANQGSEA. This CDR3 spans 13 amino acids. CDR3 loop: CSVESRVNTEAFF. CDR3 nucleotides: TGCAGCGTTGAGTCCAGGGTAAACACTGAAGCTTTCTTT.

V is TRBV7-2 and J is TRBJ1-5, with D possibly TRBD1 on 6 matching bases. Germline-derived CDR1 and CDR2 are SGHTA and FQGNSA. This CDR3 comprises 16 residues. Trimming shortened V by 5 bases and J by 3 bases, and 17 bases separated the two germline ends. The DNA of the CDR3 is TGTGCCAGCAGCCCAGATAGAGGGGGATTCAATCAGCCCCAGCATTTT. Protein product: CASSPDRGGFNQPQHF. Full variable domain (remainder filled in from reference TRBV7-2 and TRBJ1-5): GAGVSQSPSNKVTEKGKDVELRCDPISGHTALYWYRQSLGQGLEFLIYFQGNSAPDKSGLPSDRFSAERTGGSVSTLTIQRTQQEDSAVYLCASSPDRGGFNQPQHFGDGTRLSIL.

The chain carries TRBV2 and TRBJ1-4; 7 nucleotides agree with TRBD1. Per the germline V gene, CDR1 is SNHLY and CDR2 is FYNNEI. The CDR3 has 14 residues. Trimming cost V 6 bases and J 8 bases; bases outside gene matches: 9. CDR3 region: CASSPQGVGEKLFF. CDR3 DNA sequence: TGTGCCAGCAGCCCCCAGGGGGTTGGAGAAAAACTGTTTTTT. The full variable domain, its missing parts supplied by reference TRBV2 and TRBJ1-4, is EPEVTQTPSHQVTQMGQEVILRCVPISNHLYFYWYRQILGQKVEFLVSFYNNEISEKSEIFDDQFSVERPDGSNFTLKIRSTKLEDSAMYFCASSPQGVGEKLFFGSGTQLSVL.

A note on this clone: At one of its ends the junction is not consistent with the germline gene, which may arise from a read error. The V call is TRBV7-7, the J call TRBJ2-1; TRBD2 matches 10 bases. The germline CDR1 and CDR2 sequences are SSHAT and FNYEAQ (reference sequence). The CDR3 is made up of 15 amino acids. The CDR3 sequence: CASSPLAGAYNEQFF. The CDR3 coding sequence is TGTGCTAGCAGCCCTCTAGCGGGAGCTTACAATGAGCAGTTCTTC.

This sequence joins TRBV18 and TRBJ2-7, with 8 bases that match TRBD2. CDR1 and CDR2 from the germline V gene are KGHSH and LQKENI. CDR3 length: 13 amino acids. The V gene end was trimmed by 6 bases and the J gene end by 7 bases; junction bases not matched to a gene: 8. The CDR3 coding sequence is TGTGCCAGCTCTCCGACTAGCGACGGGGAGCAGTACTTC. This translates into CASSPTSDGEQYF. Looking up the rest from reference TRBV18 and TRBJ2-7 gives the full variable domain: NAGVMQNPRHLVRRRGQEARLRCSPMKGHSHVYWYRQLPEEGLKFMVYLQKENIIDESGMPKERFSAEFPKEGPSILRIQQVVRGDSAAYFCASSPTSDGEQYFGPGTRLTVT.

This chain connects TRBV2 to TRBJ1-1; maybe TRBD1 (5 bases). In germline, CDR1 is SNHLY, CDR2 FYNNEI. Trimming pared 0 bases from V and 5 bases from J, leaving 19 bases between. The CDR3 is made up of 17 amino acids. CDR3 coding DNA: TGTGCCAGCAGTGAAGCGCTCATGGGAATTGGGGGGACTGAAGCTTTCTTT. It specifies CASSEALMGIGGTEAFF.

V gene TRBV9 combines with J gene TRBJ2-1; 10 bases match TRBD2. The junction had 8 bases not matched to a gene; V was cut back by 4 bases and J by 7 bases. The CDR3 consists of 15 residues. Germline CDR1 and CDR2: SGDLS and YYNGEE. The CDR3 loop is CASSTEREGRNEQFF. In DNA form, the CDR3 reads TGTGCCAGCAGCACCGAGCGGGAGGGCCGGAATGAGCAGTTCTTC.

The chain employs TRBV2 and TRBJ2-5; a weak D match, TRBD1 (6 bases). Trimming pared 7 bases from V and 4 bases from J, leaving 10 bases between. Germline-derived CDR1 and CDR2 are SNHLY and FYNNEI. The CDR3 length is 12 residues. In nucleotides, the CDR3 is TGTGCCAGCAAGGGGGATTCAGAGACCCAGTACTTC. As protein: CASKGDSETQYF.

The V call is TRBV28, the J call TRBJ1-5, with D tentatively TRBD1 (5 bases). The CDR3 contains 14 residues. V dropped 5 bases and J dropped 3 bases, with 11 bases sitting between them. The V gene's germline CDR1 is MDHEN and CDR2 SYDVKM. The CDR3 reads CASSPPGFNQPQHF. DNA for the CDR3: TGTGCCAGCAGTCCTCCAGGGTTCAATCAGCCCCAGCATTTT.

The chain couples TRBV19 to TRBJ2-3; 11 nucleotides align to TRBD2. The junction had 11 bases not matched to a gene; V was cut back by 5 bases and J by 4 bases. The germline V gene has CDR1 LNHDA and CDR2 SQIVND (reference sequence). This CDR3 region has 17 residues. The CDR3 protein is CASSPLTSGRQSDTQYF. The DNA for the CDR3 is TGTGCCAGTAGTCCCCTTACTAGCGGGAGACAATCAGATACGCAGTATTTT.

This chain links TRBV2 with TRBJ2-7; unclear D gene. Trimming took off 3 bases at V and 3 bases at J, with 3 bases between the two ends. Looked up from germline, CDR1 is SNHLY and CDR2 is FYNNEI. This CDR3 has 11 amino acids. In DNA form, the CDR3 reads TGTGCCAGCAGTGACAGCTACGAGCAGTACTTC. This sequence encodes CASSDSYEQYF.

This chain links TRBV28 with TRBJ1-1; 10 bases are shared with TRBD1. With 8 bases clipped from V and 4 bases from J, the junction kept 1 base outside the gene matches. Per the germline V gene, CDR1 is MDHEN and CDR2 is SYDVKM. The CDR3 runs to 12 residues. The DNA for the CDR3 is TGTGCCAGCGGGACAGGGGCCACTGAAGCTTTCTTT. It encodes CASGTGATEAFF.

The rearrangement uses TRBV10-2 and TRBJ1-6; TRBD1 might be the D (6 bases). The CDR3 consists of 15 residues. Trimming cost V 3 bases and J 10 bases, with 16 bases left between them. The germline V gene has CDR1 WSHSY and CDR2 SAAADI. The CDR3 coding sequence is TGCGCCAGCAGTGAAGGCGGGGGGCAGCGCTCACCCCTCCACTTT. This encodes CASSEGGGQRSPLHF.

This rearrangement joins TRBV7-9 to TRBJ2-3; the D gene is possibly TRBD2 (6 bases). This CDR3 is 14 amino acids long. Germline V gene lookup returns CDR1 SEHNR and CDR2 FQNEAQ (reference sequence). Trimming shortened V by 5 bases and J by 5 bases, and 14 bases separated the two germline ends. The CDR3 loop reads CASSRSSEGDTQYF. DNA for the CDR3: TGTGCCAGCAGCCGTTCTAGCGAGGGAGATACGCAGTATTTT.